This is a list of T cell receptor beta chains from one sample in a study of tumor-infiltrating lymphocytes in primary liver carcinoma. TCRdb re-called the multiplex PCR reads with MiXCR, one entry per CDR3 protein. The sample includes 40,000 to 55,000 distinct CDR3 sequences, 60% to 80% seen only once; the top ten take approximately 24%. Sequencing used liver tumor tissue from sampling region 5. The receptors stem from a man aged 40-55 years with primary liver carcinoma and hepatitis B virus infection. Both conserved end residues are part of each CDR3. A D gene is named only where the DNA matches it firmly. Clone size is given for some rows only: seen once, a few or many times, or a class if the clone is expanded.

j_call v_call clone_size d_call cdr3_nt cdr3_aa
TRBJ2-2 TRBV19 . . TGTGCCAGTGAGGTAACGAACACCGGGGAGCTGTTTTTT CASEVTNTGELFF
TRBJ2-7 TRBV11-2 many TRBD2 TGTGCCAGCAGCTTAGATGGGGGACTATACGAGCAGTACTTC CASSLDGGLYEQYF
TRBJ2-6 TRBV11-2 . TRBD1 TGTGTCAGTGGCATGGGGGGAGACAGGGGCATTTCCCTCTCTGGGGCCAACGTCCTGACTTTC CVSGMGGDRGISLSGANVLTF
TRBJ2-7 TRBV11-3 . TRBD2 TGTGCCAGCATCCCTGGTGAAGGGGACTACGAGCGGTACTTC CASIPGEGDYERYF
TRBJ2-5 TRBV29-1 medium-sized . TGCAGCGTTGAATCAACAGGGAGGCAGACCCAGTACTTC CSVESTGRQTQYF
TRBJ2-1 TRBV6-1 . . TGTGCCAGCGGTGATGACAGATACTCCTACAATGAGCAGTTCTTC CASGDDRYSYNEQFF
TRBJ2-2 TRBV6-6 . . TGTTCCATCTCCGTCGCCCGAGGGACCGAGGAGCTGTTTTTT CSISVARGTEELFF
TRBJ2-7 TRBV4-2 once TRBD2 TGTGCCAGCAACCAAGAGGCTAGCGGGATGTACGAGCAGTACTTC CASNQEASGMYEQYF
TRBJ1-5 TRBV11-3 . . TGTCCCAGCAGCGACCGACAGCGGGGGGCCAATCAGCCCCGTCATTTT CPSSDRQRGANQPRHF
TRBJ1-5 TRBV6-1 . . TGTACCAACAATGAGGCGAGAGAAAAGGCGCCACAGCATTTT CTNNEAREKAPQHF
TRBJ2-6 TRBV6-5 . TRBD2 TGTGCCAGCAATTCGTCCGGGACTAGCGGGTATTCTGGGGCCAACGTCCTGACCTTC CASNSSGTSGYSGANVLTF
TRBJ2-7 TRBV4-3 . TRBD2 TGCGCCAGCAGCCAAGAACAGGCTAGCGGCTACGAGCAGTACTTC CASSQEQASGYEQYF
TRBJ1-3 TRBV6-1 once . TGTGCCAGCAGTGAGGGGACCGGGGACATCATATATTTT CASSEGTGDIIYF
TRBJ2-7 TRBV2 few . TGTGCCAGCAGTCCAGGGACGCCCTACGTGCAGTACTTC CASSPGTPYVQYF
TRBJ2-3 TRBV5-1 . TRBD2 TGCGCCAGCAGCATCGGACTAGCGGTAGCGGAAGATACGCAGTATTTT CASSIGLAVAEDTQYF
TRBJ2-1 TRBV6-1 . . TGTGCCAGCGGTGACCGGACAGAAAGCTCCTACAGTGAGCAGTTCTTC CASGDRTESSYSEQFF
TRBJ2-5 TRBV28 . TRBD1 TGTGACAGGAAGAGAGGGACAGCCCAAGAGACCCAGTACTTC CDRKRGTAQETQYF
TRBJ2-3 TRBV24-1 few . TGTGCCACCAGTTGGTCCACAGATGCGCAGTATTTT CATSWSTDAQYF
TRBJ2-1 TRBV11-2 . TRBD2 TGTGTCAACAGTTTCCAATGGGTGCCTGGGACTAGCGGGAGTCATGAGCAGTTCTTC CVNSFQWVPGTSGSHEQFF
TRBJ2-4 TRBV28 few . TGTGCCAGCAGGCCCGCGTTAGTGTTAGCCAAAAACATTCAGTACTTC CASRPALVLAKNIQYF
TRBJ1-1 TRBV5-1 . . TGCGCCAGCAGCTTGGAAGGCCGGAGTTGCACTGAAGCTTTCTTT CASSLEGRSCTEAFF
TRBJ2-3 TRBV11-2 . TRBD1 TGTGTCAGCGGCTTAAACCGACAGGGGGATACGCAGTATTTC CVSGLNRQGDTQYF
TRBJ2-3 TRBV12-3/TRBV12-4 many TRBD2 TGTGCCAGCGAGAAGGGGCGGGAGTTACCAGATACGCAGTATTTT CASEKGRELPDTQYF
TRBJ2-5 TRBV6-1 . . TGTGCCAGCAGGGTAAGAGGTGCAGAGATCCAGTACTTC CASRVRGAEIQYF
TRBJ1-5 TRBV11-2 . . TGTGCCAGCAGCCTAAAAGGGGGATTGTCGAATCAGTCCCAGCATTTT CASSLKGGLSNQSQHF
TRBJ2-1 TRBV10-2 . . TGCGTCAGCAGTGAGACGGCTGCCTCCTACAATGAGCGGTTCTTC CVSSETAASYNERFF
TRBJ2-7 TRBV5-1 . . TGCACCAGCAGCTTAGAAGGGACCTACGAACAGTACTTC CTSSLEGTYEQYF
TRBJ2-2 TRBV7-9 . TRBD2 TGTACCAGCAGGCTAGCGGGAGCCACCGGGGAGCTGTTTTTT CTSRLAGATGELFF
TRBJ2-2 TRBV5-6 . . TGTGACAGCAGCTCCGGGACCCTGAGGACCGGGGAGCTGTTTTTT CDSSSGTLRTGELFF
TRBJ1-1 TRBV30 many . TGTGCCTGGAGTGTTTTCTCTGAAGCTTTCTTT CAWSVFSEAFF
TRBJ2-2 TRBV12-5 . TRBD2 TGTGGTAGTGCCCTGGGAGGGGTGAACACCAGGGAGCTGTTTTTT CGSALGGVNTRELFF
TRBJ2-7 TRBV25-1 many . TGTGCCAGCAGTAAGGGTATGGGGACCGCCTACGAGCAGTACTTC CASSKGMGTAYEQYF
TRBJ2-5 TRBV5-1 many . TGCGCCAGCAGCCCAACCCCCTCAGCGGAGGAGACCCAGTACTTC CASSPTPSAEETQYF
TRBJ2-5 TRBV5-6 . . TGTGCCAGCAGCTTGACTGCAGGTAACCAAGAGACCCAGTACTTC CASSLTAGNQETQYF
TRBJ2-2 TRBV12-3/TRBV12-4 . . TGTGCCAGCAGTTGGGCTAGCAGGAACATCGGGGAGTTGTTTTTT CASSWASRNIGELFF